The 25 T cell receptor beta chains below all came from one sample that was sequenced in a study of TIL therapy for anti-PD-1-resistant metastatic lung cancer (dated by TCRdb to about 2021). The immunoSEQ v3 hsTCRB kit was used to amplify TCR beta CDR3 regions from genomic DNA through bias-controlled multiplex PCR. Here the immuneACCESS table is served through TCRdb, limited to in-frame sequences with V and J called. Missing clones are a known gap in these copies; in checked studies unresolved V genes cover under half, and the rest lacks a known reason. This sample lists tens of thousands of clones; around 79% were detected once. The ten largest clones take up less than 2% of the sample. According to the study, the label for this sample's time point signals: pre-treatment sample, taken before nivolumab and TIL therapy. This specimen was blood, taken at baseline. The receptors were sampled from a person between 30 and 79 years old with non-small cell lung cancer.

The chain is built from TRBV28 and TRBJ2-1, with TRBD1 matching 10 bases. Losses at the gene ends were 6 bases for V and 6 bases for J; bases not matched to a gene: 20. CDR1 and CDR2 from the germline V gene are MDHEN and SYDVKM. CDR3 length: 19 amino acids. This CDR3 is CASRRRNRDRGFLGNEQFF. DNA for the CDR3: TGTGCCAGCAGACGACGAAACCGGGACAGGGGATTTTTGGGCAATGAGCAGTTCTTC.

CDR3 in amino acids: CASSRVGTGVAMANEKLFF. CDR3 sequence (DNA): TGCGCCAGCAGTCGAGTTGGGACAGGGGTTGCTATGGCTAATGAAAAACTGTTTTTT. The chain has TRBV5-1 and TRBJ1-4; 10 nucleotides align to TRBD1. The CDR3 length is 19 residues. CDR1 and CDR2 from the germline V gene are SGHRS and YFSETQ. Trimming cost V 5 bases and J 3 bases; bases outside gene matches: 16.

V and J are TRBV10-2 and TRBJ2-1; tentatively, D is TRBD2 (6 bases). There are 16 residues in the CDR3. Trimming took off 2 bases at V and 0 bases at J, with 11 bases between the two ends. Germline loops: CDR1 WSHSY, CDR2 SAAADI. The DNA for the CDR3 is TGCGCCAGCAGTGAGAGCGGAGGGAACTCCTACAATGAGCAGTTCTTC. Translating it yields CASSESGGNSYNEQFF.

A word on this clone: At one boundary the junction diverges from the germline segment, which might be a read error. The chain couples TRBV4-1 to TRBJ2-2; 9 bases fit TRBD1. The CDR3 consists of 14 residues. Germline CDR1 reads MGHRA; CDR2 reads YSYEKL. The CDR3 region is CASSFTGGTGGLFF. CDR3 coding DNA: TGCGCCAGCAGCTTTACAGGGGGCACCGGGGGGCTGTTTTTT.

CDR3 in DNA: TGTGCCAGCAGTGAAGGCCGGGACAGGGGCCAGCCCCAGCATTTT. The encoded protein is CASSEGRDRGQPQHF. The rearrangement joins TRBV2 to TRBJ1-5, with 10 bases fitting TRBD1. Germline loops: CDR1 SNHLY, CDR2 FYNNEI. V shed 1 base, J shed 7 bases, and the junction held 4 bases outside the gene matches. This CDR3 comprises 15 residues.

This clone appeared a few times. The chain couples TRBV5-1 to TRBJ1-2; D call uncertain. V was clipped by 3 bases and J by 6 bases, with 6 bases between them. This CDR3 has 11 amino acids. From germline, CDR1 is SGHRS and CDR2 YFSETQ. The CDR3 sequence: CASSSVDGYTF. The CDR3 DNA is TGCGCCAGCAGCTCGGTTGATGGCTACACCTTC. The complete variable domain, with remaining parts taken from reference TRBV5-1 and TRBJ1-2, reads KAGVTQTPRYLIKTRGQQVTLSCSPISGHRSVSWYQQTPGQGLQFLFEYFSETQRNKGNFPGRFSGRQFSNSRSEMNVSTLELGDSALYLCASSSVDGYTFGSGTRLTVV.

CDR3 in amino acids: CASSGRSSNTGELFF. The CDR3 DNA follows: TGTGCCAGCAGCGGACGTAGCAGCAACACCGGGGAGCTGTTTTTT. V gene TRBV9 combines with J gene TRBJ2-2; D gene ambiguous. There are 15 residues in the CDR3. The germline gives CDR1 SGDLS, CDR2 YYNGEE. Trimming took 3 bases from V and 2 from J, leaving 11 bases between them.

This clone was counted only a few times. In nucleotides, the CDR3 is TGTGCCAGCAGACCCCTTGACCGGGGGCCACAGGATACGCAGTATTTT. Its translation is CASRPLDRGPQDTQYF. The chain combines TRBV6-6 with TRBJ2-3; D assignment may be TRBD1 or TRBD2 (6 bases each). Germline CDR1 MNHNY, CDR2 SVGAGI (reference sequence). This CDR3 is built from 16 residues. V was cut by 6 bases and J by 6 bases, with 22 bases left in between.

The chain links TRBV29-1 to TRBJ2-7; D perhaps matches TRBD2 (6 bases). CDR3 length equals 11 residues. Trimming shortened V by 7 bases and J by 2 bases, and 9 bases separated the two germline ends. Germline lookup yields CDR1 SQVTM and CDR2 ANQGSEA. CDR3 in amino acids: CSAAGTYEQYF. The CDR3 bases are TGCAGCGCCGCGGGGACCTACGAGCAGTACTTC.

The J gene is TRBJ1-5, the V gene TRBV11-2; possibly TRBD1 for D (6 bases). V shed 3 bases and J shed 4 bases, with 13 bases lying between them. This CDR3 contains 15 residues. The germline V gene encodes CDR1 SGHAT and CDR2 FQNNGV. The CDR3 reads CASSFVRQANQPQHF. The CDR3 nucleotides are TGTGCCAGCAGCTTCGTCAGACAGGCTAATCAGCCCCAGCATTTT.

This clone was counted once. The chain joins TRBV4-2 to TRBJ1-4, with 9 bases matching TRBD1. This CDR3 is built from 16 residues. The junction had 5 bases not matched to a gene; V was cut back by 0 bases and J by 6 bases. Germline CDR1 is LGHNA and CDR2 is YNFKEQ. In DNA, the CDR3 is TGTGCCAGCAGCCAAGAACAGGGGGCGGTTGATGAAAAACTGTTTTTT. Translated: CASSQEQGAVDEKLFF.

CDR3 DNA sequence: TGTGCCAGCCGTCCCGGGACATCCTCTAGGCAGTATTTT. Amino acids: CASRPGTSSRQYF. V gene TRBV6-5 combines with J gene TRBJ2-3, with a tentative D call TRBD1 (6 bases). V was clipped by 8 bases and J by 11 bases, with 20 bases between them. This CDR3 has 13 amino acids. The germline CDR1 and CDR2 sequences are MNHEY and SVGAGI.

CDR3 amino acids: CASSLDESTEAFF. CDR3 sequence (DNA): TGTGCCAGCAGCTTAGATGAGAGCACTGAAGCTTTCTTT. The J gene is TRBJ1-1, the V gene TRBV11-2; no reliable D call. The CDR3 spans 13 residues. The V gene lost 0 bases and the J gene lost 4 bases, with 6 bases spanning the gap. Germline V gene lookup returns CDR1 SGHAT and CDR2 FQNNGV.

The J gene is TRBJ2-7, the V gene TRBV28; D is ambiguous. There are 13 residues in the CDR3. In germline, CDR1 is MDHEN, CDR2 SYDVKM. Trimming pared 3 bases from V and 7 bases from J, leaving 13 bases between. The CDR3 nucleotides read TGTGCCAGCAGTTTCCCCAACAGTGGGGAGCAGTACTTC. Protein product: CASSFPNSGEQYF.

This sequence joins TRBV9 and TRBJ1-1; weak D call: TRBD1 (6 bases). V shed 0 bases and J shed 4 bases, with 13 bases lying between them. In germline, CDR1 is SGDLS, CDR2 YYNGEE. The CDR3 sequence is 15 residues long. CDR3 amino acids: CASSVGGQVVTEAFF. CDR3 DNA sequence: TGTGCCAGCAGCGTAGGGGGGCAGGTGGTCACTGAAGCTTTCTTT.

This clone was detected only once. The J gene is TRBJ2-5, the V gene TRBV7-7; D possibly corresponds to TRBD2 (7 bases). CDR3 length: 15 residues. V lost 1 base, J lost 4 bases, and 13 bases lay in between. Germline CDR1 is SSHAT and CDR2 is FNYEAQ (reference sequence). The CDR3 bases are TGTGCCAGCAGCTTAGGTGGGGGGGCCGGAGAGACCCAGTACTTC. Residues: CASSLGGGAGETQYF.

This clone was seen more than once but under ten times. The chain carries TRBV29-1 and TRBJ1-1, with D maybe TRBD1 (6 bases). The CDR3 is made up of 14 amino acids. The germline V gene encodes CDR1 SQVTM and CDR2 ANQGSEA. Trimming removed 6 bases from V and 7 bases from J, with 21 bases in between. The CDR3 nucleotides are TGCAGCGTAGCCCTAAACTTGGGGGCGGTTGAAGCTTTCTTT. Translating gives CSVALNLGAVEAFF.

The rearrangement uses TRBV28 and TRBJ1-2, with D tentatively TRBD1 (6 bases). Germline V gives CDR1 MDHEN, CDR2 SYDVKM. The CDR3 consists of 13 residues. V was cut by 5 bases and J by 3 bases, with 10 bases left in between. In nucleotides, the CDR3 is TGTGCCAGCAGTCCCCGACAGGACTATGGCTACACCTTC. It yields the protein CASSPRQDYGYTF.

This chain connects TRBV28 to TRBJ1-2; no definite D call. This CDR3 comprises 13 residues. Germline V gene lookup returns CDR1 MDHEN and CDR2 SYDVKM. Trimming took off 8 bases at V and 1 base at J, with 11 bases between the two ends. The CDR3 nucleotides read TGTGCCAGCCTCCAAGAGAGTAACTATGGCTACACCTTC. Translated, it gives CASLQESNYGYTF.

This chain uses TRBV4-1 with TRBJ2-6; weak D call: TRBD2 (6 bases). Between the trimmed V and J ends, which lost 0 bases and 0 bases, there was a span of 12 bases. The germline CDR1 and CDR2 sequences are MGHRA and YSYEKL. The CDR3 extends over 18 amino acids. In DNA form, the CDR3 reads TGCGCCAGCAGCCAAGACGGAGGGACGCCCTCTGGGGCCAACGTCCTGACTTTC. Translating gives CASSQDGGTPSGANVLTF.

The rearrangement links TRBV6-1 to TRBJ1-1; TRBD1 agrees at 7 bases. With V trimmed by 7 bases and J by 3 bases, 11 bases remained unmatched. The CDR3 runs to 15 residues. CDR1 is MNHNS and CDR2 is SASEGT in the germline V gene. In nucleotides, the CDR3 is TGTGCCAGCACCTTCCCGACAGGGATCTACACTGAAGCTTTCTTT. It specifies CASTFPTGIYTEAFF.

The genes are TRBV5-5 and TRBJ1-5; D uncertain. The CDR3 is 15 residues long. Between the trimmed V and J ends, which lost 0 bases and 6 bases, there was a span of 13 bases. The V gene's germline CDR1 is SGHKS and CDR2 YYEKEE (reference sequence). This CDR3 reads CASSLGARAGQPQHF. CDR3 in DNA: TGTGCCAGCAGCTTGGGTGCCCGGGCAGGTCAGCCCCAGCATTTT.

The rearrangement uses TRBV9 and TRBJ2-7; 8 bases line up with TRBD1. The CDR3 covers 15 residues. Germline CDR1 is SGDLS and CDR2 is YYNGEE. The V segment lost 4 bases and the J segment 3 bases; nucleotides outside the gene matches: 9. Here the CDR3 reads CASSPSGQAIYEQYF. The CDR3 DNA is TGTGCCAGCAGCCCCTCGGGACAGGCCATCTACGAGCAGTACTTC.

The chain combines TRBV5-1 with TRBJ1-1, with D possibly being TRBD1 (6 bases). Germline CDR1 reads SGHRS; CDR2 reads YFSETQ. The CDR3 has 16 amino acids. The ends were cut back, 4 bases at V and 5 bases at J, with 21 bases in the middle. The CDR3 coding sequence is TGCGCCAGCAGCCGAAATGTGGGGGGGCGCGGTACTGAAGCTTTCTTT. Encoded protein: CASSRNVGGRGTEAFF.

The rearrangement uses TRBV5-1 and TRBJ2-1, with D perhaps given as TRBD1 or TRBD2 (5 bases each). CDR1 is SGHRS, CDR2 YFSETQ, per germline. The CDR3 runs 15 residues. V lost 0 bases, J lost 3 bases, and 10 bases lay in between. Here the CDR3 reads CASSLGGTLYNEQFF. Here the CDR3 DNA reads TGCGCCAGCAGCTTGGGGGGGACCCTCTACAATGAGCAGTTCTTC.